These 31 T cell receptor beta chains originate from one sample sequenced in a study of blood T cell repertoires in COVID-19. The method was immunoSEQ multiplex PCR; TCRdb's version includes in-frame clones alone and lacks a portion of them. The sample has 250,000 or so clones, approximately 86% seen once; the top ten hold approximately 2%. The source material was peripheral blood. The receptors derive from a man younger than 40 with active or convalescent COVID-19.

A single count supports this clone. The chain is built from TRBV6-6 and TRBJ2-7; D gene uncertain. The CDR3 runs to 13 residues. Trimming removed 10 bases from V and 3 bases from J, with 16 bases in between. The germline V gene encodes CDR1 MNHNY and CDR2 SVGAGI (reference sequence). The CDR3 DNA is TGTGCCACCAACCCCGAGGTTCTCTACGAGCAGTACTTC. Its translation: CATNPEVLYEQYF.

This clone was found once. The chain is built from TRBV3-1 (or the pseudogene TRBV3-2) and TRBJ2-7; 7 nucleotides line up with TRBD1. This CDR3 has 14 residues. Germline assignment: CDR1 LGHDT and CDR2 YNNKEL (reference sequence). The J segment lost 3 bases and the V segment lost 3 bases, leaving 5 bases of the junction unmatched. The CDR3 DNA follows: TGTGCCAGCAGCCATGGGTACAGGGGCTACGAGCAGTACTTC. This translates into CASSHGYRGYEQYF.

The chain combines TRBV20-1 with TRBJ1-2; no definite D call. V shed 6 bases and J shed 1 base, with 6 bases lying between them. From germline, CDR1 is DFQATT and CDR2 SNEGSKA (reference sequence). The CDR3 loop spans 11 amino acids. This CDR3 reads CSAEINYGYTF. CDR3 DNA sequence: TGCAGTGCCGAGATTAACTATGGCTACACCTTC.

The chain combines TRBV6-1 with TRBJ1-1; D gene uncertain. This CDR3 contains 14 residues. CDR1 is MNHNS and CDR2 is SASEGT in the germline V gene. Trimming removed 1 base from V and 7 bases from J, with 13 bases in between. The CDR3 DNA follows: TGTGCCAGCAGTGAAGTCAGGTGGGGAGGTGAAGCTTTCTTT. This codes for CASSEVRWGGEAFF.

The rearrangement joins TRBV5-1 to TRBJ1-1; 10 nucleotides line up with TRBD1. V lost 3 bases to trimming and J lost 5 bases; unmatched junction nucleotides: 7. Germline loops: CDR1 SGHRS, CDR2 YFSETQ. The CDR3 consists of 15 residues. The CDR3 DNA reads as TGCGCCAGCAGCTCGGACAGGGGGTTGATGACTGAAGCTTTCTTT. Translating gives CASSSDRGLMTEAFF.

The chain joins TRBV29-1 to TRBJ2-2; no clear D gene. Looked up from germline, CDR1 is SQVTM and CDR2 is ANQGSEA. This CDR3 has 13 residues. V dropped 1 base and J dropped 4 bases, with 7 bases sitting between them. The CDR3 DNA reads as TGCAGCGTTGAAGCCGTGAGCACCGGGGAGCTGTTTTTT. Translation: CSVEAVSTGELFF.

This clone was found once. The CDR3 DNA reads as TGCGCCAGCAGCCAAGATTCCTCCGGGGGTCGCGATACGCAGTATTTT. This sequence encodes CASSQDSSGGRDTQYF. The chain combines TRBV4-3 with TRBJ2-3; a weak D match, TRBD2 (6 bases). In germline, CDR1 is LGHNA, CDR2 YSLEER. The CDR3 loop spans 16 amino acids. Trimming left V 0 bases short and J 6 bases short, with 16 bases between.

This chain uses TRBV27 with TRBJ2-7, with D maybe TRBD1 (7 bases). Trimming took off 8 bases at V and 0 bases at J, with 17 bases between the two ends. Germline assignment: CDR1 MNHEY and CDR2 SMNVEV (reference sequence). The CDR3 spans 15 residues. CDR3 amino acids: CASWPGGLSSYEQYF. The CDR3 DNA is TGTGCCAGCTGGCCAGGGGGGCTAAGCTCCTACGAGCAGTACTTC.

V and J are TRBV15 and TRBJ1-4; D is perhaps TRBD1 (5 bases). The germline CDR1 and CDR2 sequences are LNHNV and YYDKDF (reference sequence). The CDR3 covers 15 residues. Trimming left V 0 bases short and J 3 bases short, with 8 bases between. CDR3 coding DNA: TGTGCCACCAGCAGAGACCCGGGGGCTAATGAAAAACTGTTTTTT. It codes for CATSRDPGANEKLFF.

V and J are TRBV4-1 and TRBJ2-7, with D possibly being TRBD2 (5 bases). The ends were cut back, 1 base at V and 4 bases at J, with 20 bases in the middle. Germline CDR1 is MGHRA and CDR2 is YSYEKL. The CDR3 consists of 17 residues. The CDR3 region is CASSQASHGLVSYEQYF. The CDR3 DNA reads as TGCGCCAGCAGCCAAGCTAGCCATGGGCTGGTTAGTTACGAGCAGTACTTC.

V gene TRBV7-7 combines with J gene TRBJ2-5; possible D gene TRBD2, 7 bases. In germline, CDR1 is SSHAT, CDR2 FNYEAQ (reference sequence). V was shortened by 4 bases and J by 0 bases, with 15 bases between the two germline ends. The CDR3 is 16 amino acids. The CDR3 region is CASSSKGGSDQETQYF. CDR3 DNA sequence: TGTGCCAGCAGCTCCAAGGGGGGGTCGGACCAAGAGACCCAGTACTTC.

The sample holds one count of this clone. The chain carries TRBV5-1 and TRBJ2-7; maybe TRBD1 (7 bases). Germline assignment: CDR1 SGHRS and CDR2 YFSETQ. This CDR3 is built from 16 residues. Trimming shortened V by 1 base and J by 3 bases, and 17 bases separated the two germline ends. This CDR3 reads CASSLLAGGQGYEQYF. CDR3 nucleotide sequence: TGCGCCAGCAGCTTGTTGGCAGGGGGGCAGGGCTACGAGCAGTACTTC.

The CDR3 DNA sequence: TGTGCCAGTAGTACAACAGGGAGAGAGACCCAGTACTTC. Translating gives CASSTTGRETQYF. The chain links TRBV19 to TRBJ2-5; TRBD1 might be the D (6 bases). Deletions cut 4 bases from V and 4 bases from J, with 10 bases between. Germline lookup yields CDR1 LNHDA and CDR2 SQIVND (reference sequence). The CDR3 is 13 amino acids.

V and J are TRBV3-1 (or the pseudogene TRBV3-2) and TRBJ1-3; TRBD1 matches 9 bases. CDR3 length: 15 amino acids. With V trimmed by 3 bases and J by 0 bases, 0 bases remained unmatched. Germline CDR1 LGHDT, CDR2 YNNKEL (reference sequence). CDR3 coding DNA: TGTGCCAGCAGCCAGGACAGGGGCTCTGGAAACACCATATATTTT. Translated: CASSQDRGSGNTIYF.

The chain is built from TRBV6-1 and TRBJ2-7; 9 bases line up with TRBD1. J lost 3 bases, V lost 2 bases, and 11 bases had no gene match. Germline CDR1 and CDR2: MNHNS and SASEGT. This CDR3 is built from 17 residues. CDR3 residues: CASSESASGQGDYEQYF. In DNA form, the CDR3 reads TGTGCCAGCAGTGAATCAGCGTCGGGACAGGGTGACTACGAGCAGTACTTC.

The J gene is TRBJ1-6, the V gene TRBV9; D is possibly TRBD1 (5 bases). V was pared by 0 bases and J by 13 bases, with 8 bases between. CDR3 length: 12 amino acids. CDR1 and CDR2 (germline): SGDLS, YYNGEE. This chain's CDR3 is CASSVDSGPLHF. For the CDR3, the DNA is TGTGCCAGCAGCGTAGATTCAGGGCCCCTCCACTTT.

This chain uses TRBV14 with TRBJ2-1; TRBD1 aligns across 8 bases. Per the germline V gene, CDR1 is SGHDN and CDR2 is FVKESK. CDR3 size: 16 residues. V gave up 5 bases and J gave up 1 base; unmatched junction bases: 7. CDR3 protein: CASSTHWTGSYNEQFF. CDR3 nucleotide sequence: TGTGCCAGCAGCACCCATTGGACAGGGTCCTACAATGAGCAGTTCTTC.

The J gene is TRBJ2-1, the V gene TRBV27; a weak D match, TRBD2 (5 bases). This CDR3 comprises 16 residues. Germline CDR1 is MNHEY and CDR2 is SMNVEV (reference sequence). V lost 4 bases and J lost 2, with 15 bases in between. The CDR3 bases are TGTGCCAGCAGTTACCACCCGGGGTCTGCCTACAATGAGCAGTTCTTC. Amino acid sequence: CASSYHPGSAYNEQFF.

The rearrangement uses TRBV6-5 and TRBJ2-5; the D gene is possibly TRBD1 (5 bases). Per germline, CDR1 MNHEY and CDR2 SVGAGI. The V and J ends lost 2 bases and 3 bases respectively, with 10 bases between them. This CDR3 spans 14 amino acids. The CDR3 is CASSYGRAEETQYF. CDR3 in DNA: TGTGCCAGCAGTTACGGCAGGGCAGAAGAGACCCAGTACTTC.

CDR3 nucleotide sequence: TGTGCCAGCAGCTTAGTTACGGGGAGCTCTGGAAACACCATATATTTT. Its translation is CASSLVTGSSGNTIYF. The J gene is TRBJ1-3, the V gene TRBV11-2; the D is unclear. V was clipped by 1 base and J by 0 bases, with 10 bases between them. Germline CDR1 SGHAT, CDR2 FQNNGV. CDR3 size: 16 residues.

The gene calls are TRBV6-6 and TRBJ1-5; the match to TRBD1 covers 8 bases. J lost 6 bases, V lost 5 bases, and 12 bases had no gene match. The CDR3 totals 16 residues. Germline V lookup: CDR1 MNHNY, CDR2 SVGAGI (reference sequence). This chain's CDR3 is CASSQGTGRRTQPQHF. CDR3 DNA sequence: TGTGCCAGCAGTCAAGGGACAGGTCGAAGGACTCAGCCCCAGCATTTT.

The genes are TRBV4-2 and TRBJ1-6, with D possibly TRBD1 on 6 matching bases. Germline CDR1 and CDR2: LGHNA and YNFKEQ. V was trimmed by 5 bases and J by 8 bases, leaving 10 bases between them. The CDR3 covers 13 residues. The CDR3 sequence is CASSTGQYSPLHF. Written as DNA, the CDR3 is TGTGCCAGCAGCACCGGACAGTATTCACCCCTCCACTTT.

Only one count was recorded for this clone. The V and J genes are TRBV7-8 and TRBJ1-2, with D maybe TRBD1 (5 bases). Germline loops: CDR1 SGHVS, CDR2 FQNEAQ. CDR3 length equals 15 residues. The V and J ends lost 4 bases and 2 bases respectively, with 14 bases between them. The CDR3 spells CASSSDRRANYGYTF. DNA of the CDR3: TGTGCCAGCAGCTCTGACAGACGCGCCAACTATGGCTACACCTTC.

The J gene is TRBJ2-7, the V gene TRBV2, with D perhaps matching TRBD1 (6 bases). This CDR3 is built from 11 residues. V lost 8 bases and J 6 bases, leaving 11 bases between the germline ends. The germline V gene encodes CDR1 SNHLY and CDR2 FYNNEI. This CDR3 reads CASLTGFEQYF. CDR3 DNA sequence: TGTGCCAGCCTTACAGGGTTCGAGCAGTACTTC. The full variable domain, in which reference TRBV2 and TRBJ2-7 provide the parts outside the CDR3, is EPEVTQTPSHQVTQMGQEVILRCVPISNHLYFYWYRQILGQKVEFLVSFYNNEISEKSEIFDDQFSVERPDGSNFTLKIRSTKLEDSAMYFCASLTGFEQYFGPGTRLTVT.

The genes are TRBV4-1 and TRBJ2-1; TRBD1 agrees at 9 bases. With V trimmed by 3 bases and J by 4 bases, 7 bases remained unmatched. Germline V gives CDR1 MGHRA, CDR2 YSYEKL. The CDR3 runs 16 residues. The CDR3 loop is CASSQDGQGLYNEQFF. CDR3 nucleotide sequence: TGCGCCAGCAGCCAGGACGGACAGGGGCTGTACAATGAGCAGTTCTTC.

The CDR3 DNA follows: TGTGCCAGCCGCCTCGGAGGACTAGCGGGGGTGACCGGGGAGCTGTTTTTT. Amino acids: CASRLGGLAGVTGELFF. The chain carries TRBV2 and TRBJ2-2, with TRBD2 matching 13 bases. Germline V CDR1 and CDR2: SNHLY, FYNNEI. Losses at the gene ends were 8 bases for V and 5 bases for J; bases not matched to a gene: 11. The CDR3 has 17 amino acids.

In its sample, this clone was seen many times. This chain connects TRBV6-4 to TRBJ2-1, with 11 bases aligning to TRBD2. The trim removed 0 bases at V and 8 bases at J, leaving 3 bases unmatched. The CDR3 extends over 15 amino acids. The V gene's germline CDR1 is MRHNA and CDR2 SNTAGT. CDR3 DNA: TGTGCCAGCAGTGACTCTAGCGGGGGGGCTCATGAGCAGTTCTTC. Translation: CASSDSSGGAHEQFF.

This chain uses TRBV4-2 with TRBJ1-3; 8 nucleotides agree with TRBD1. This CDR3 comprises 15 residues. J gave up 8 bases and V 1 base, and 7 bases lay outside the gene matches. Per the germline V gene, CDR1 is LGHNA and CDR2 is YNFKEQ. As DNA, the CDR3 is TGTGCCAGCAGCCAAGGTCACAGGGGGAAGGACACCATATATTTT. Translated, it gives CASSQGHRGKDTIYF.

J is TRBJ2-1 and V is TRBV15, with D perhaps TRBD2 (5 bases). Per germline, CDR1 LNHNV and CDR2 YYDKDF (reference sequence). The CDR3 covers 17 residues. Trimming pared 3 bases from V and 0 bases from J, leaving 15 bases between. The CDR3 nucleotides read TGTGCCACCAGCAGCCCTGGGATCGGGGACTCCTACAATGAGCAGTTCTTC. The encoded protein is CATSSPGIGDSYNEQFF.

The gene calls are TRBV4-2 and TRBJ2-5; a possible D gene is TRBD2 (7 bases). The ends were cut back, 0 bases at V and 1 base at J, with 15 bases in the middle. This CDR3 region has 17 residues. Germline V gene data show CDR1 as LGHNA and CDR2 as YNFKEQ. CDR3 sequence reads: CASSQDVRGGLQETQYF. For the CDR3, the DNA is TGTGCCAGCAGCCAAGATGTTCGCGGGGGCCTCCAAGAGACCCAGTACTTC.

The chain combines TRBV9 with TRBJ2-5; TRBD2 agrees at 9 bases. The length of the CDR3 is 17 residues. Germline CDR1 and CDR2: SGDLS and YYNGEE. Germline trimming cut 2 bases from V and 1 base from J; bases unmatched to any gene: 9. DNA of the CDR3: TGTGCCAGCAGCGTGAGCGGGGGGACCGTGAGCCAAGAGACCCAGTACTTC. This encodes CASSVSGGTVSQETQYF.